This is a list of T cell receptor beta chains from one sample in a study of cytomegalovirus exposure and HLA in healthy donors. Measured with immunoSEQ multiplex PCR; TCRdb has only the in-frame clones, and not every one. Among some 150,000 clones listed, less than 95% were seen once. Material: PBMCs. Source of these receptors: a man aged 18 to 35 in good health and CMV-seropositive. The CDR3 runs from the conserved cysteine through the conserved F or W. The order of the fields is CDR3 protein, CDR3 DNA, clone size, J gene, V gene, D gene. D genes are given only for firm matches. Expanded clones get a size class; other rows say once, few or many, or leave the size out.

CDR3aa: CASSPGLAGVDTQYF; CDR3nt: TGCGCCAGTTCTCCGGGACTAGCGGGAGTAGATACGCAGTATTTT; abundance: .; j_gene: TRBJ2-3; v_gene: TRBV10-1; d_gene: TRBD2
CDR3aa: CASSQDVYQPQHF; CDR3nt: TGCGCCAGCAGCCAAGATGTATATCAGCCCCAGCATTTT; abundance: .; j_gene: TRBJ1-5; v_gene: TRBV4-1; d_gene: .
CDR3aa: CASSSAGDSPLHF; CDR3nt: TGTGCCAGCAGCTCGGCAGGGGACTCACCCCTCCACTTT; abundance: .; j_gene: TRBJ1-6; v_gene: TRBV7-6; d_gene: .
CDR3aa: CASSAGTSNTGELFF; CDR3nt: TGTGCCAGCAGCGCAGGTACATCGAACACCGGGGAGCTGTTTTTT; abundance: .; j_gene: TRBJ2-2; v_gene: TRBV7-2; d_gene: .
CDR3aa: CASSPWSSGTEQYF; CDR3nt: TGTGCCAGCAGCCCTTGGAGTAGCGGGACCGAGCAGTACTTC; abundance: once; j_gene: TRBJ2-7; v_gene: TRBV2; d_gene: TRBD2
CDR3aa: CASSEYFGTGGGYTF; CDR3nt: TGTGCCAGCAGTGAATATTTTGGGACAGGGGGCGGCTACACCTTC; abundance: .; j_gene: TRBJ1-2; v_gene: TRBV25-1; d_gene: TRBD1
CDR3aa: CASSPKSGQGVISPEAFF; CDR3nt: TGTGCCAGCAGTCCAAAGTCGGGCCAGGGGGTGATTAGCCCTGAAGCTTTCTTT; abundance: .; j_gene: TRBJ1-1; v_gene: TRBV28; d_gene: TRBD1
CDR3aa: CASSLIGAGRGADTQYF; CDR3nt: TGTGCCAGCAGTTTAATAGGGGCGGGAAGAGGGGCAGATACGCAGTATTTT; abundance: .; j_gene: TRBJ2-3; v_gene: TRBV27; d_gene: .
CDR3aa: CAIGRASEQYF; CDR3nt: TGTGCCATCGGGCGGGCATCCGAGCAGTACTTC; abundance: .; j_gene: TRBJ2-7; v_gene: TRBV6-5; d_gene: .
CDR3aa: CASSVAGASHNEQFF; CDR3nt: TGTGCCAGCAGCGTAGCGGGAGCGTCCCACAATGAGCAGTTCTTC; abundance: .; j_gene: TRBJ2-1; v_gene: TRBV9; d_gene: .
CDR3aa: CASSHPPGQGAEKLFF; CDR3nt: TGTGCCAGCAGCCACCCTCCGGGACAGGGGGCTGAAAAACTGTTTTTT; abundance: .; j_gene: TRBJ1-4; v_gene: TRBV7-9; d_gene: TRBD1
CDR3aa: CASSYSELYGEQFF; CDR3nt: TGTGCCAGCAGTTACTCCGAACTGTACGGTGAGCAGTTCTTC; abundance: once; j_gene: TRBJ2-1; v_gene: TRBV6-5; d_gene: .
CDR3aa: CASGRDTNTEAFF; CDR3nt: TGTGCCAGCGGGAGGGATACGAACACTGAAGCTTTCTTT; abundance: .; j_gene: TRBJ1-1; v_gene: TRBV2; d_gene: .
CDR3aa: CASSLGGSEYEQYF; CDR3nt: TGTGCCAGCAGTTTAGGAGGGTCCGAGTACGAGCAGTACTTC; abundance: .; j_gene: TRBJ2-7; v_gene: TRBV28; d_gene: .
CDR3aa: CASSASDKAYF; CDR3nt: TGTGCCAGCAGCGCGTCGGACAAGGCGTACTTC; abundance: .; j_gene: TRBJ2-7; v_gene: TRBV7-9; d_gene: .
CDR3aa: CASSQLAAEAPQYF; CDR3nt: TGTGCCAGCAGCCAACTAGCGGCGGAAGCGCCCCAGTACTTC; abundance: .; j_gene: TRBJ2-5; v_gene: TRBV6-1; d_gene: TRBD2
CDR3aa: CASSMVQQPQHF; CDR3nt: TGTGCCAGTAGTATGGTCCAGCAGCCCCAGCATTTT; abundance: .; j_gene: TRBJ1-5; v_gene: TRBV19; d_gene: .
CDR3aa: CASSESGGGNEQFF; CDR3nt: TGTGCCAGCAGTGAATCCGGAGGTGGCAATGAGCAGTTCTTC; abundance: .; j_gene: TRBJ2-1; v_gene: TRBV28; d_gene: .
CDR3aa: CASSLGDNSGNTIYF; CDR3nt: TGCGCCAGCAGCTTAGGGGACAACTCTGGAAACACCATATATTTT; abundance: .; j_gene: TRBJ1-3; v_gene: TRBV5-1; d_gene: .
CDR3aa: CASSLSPTDETQYF; CDR3nt: TGCGCCAGCAGCTTGTCTCCGACAGACGAGACCCAGTACTTC; abundance: once; j_gene: TRBJ2-5; v_gene: TRBV5-1; d_gene: .
CDR3aa: CASSQEARAVNIQYF; CDR3nt: TGTGCCAGCAGCCAAGAAGCCAGGGCGGTGAACATTCAGTACTTC; abundance: .; j_gene: TRBJ2-4; v_gene: TRBV14; d_gene: .
CDR3aa: CASSYAGSSYEQYF; CDR3nt: TGTGCCAGCAGTTACGCCGGGAGCTCCTACGAGCAGTACTTC; abundance: .; j_gene: TRBJ2-7; v_gene: TRBV6-5; d_gene: .
CDR3aa: CASSYTSGVYNEQFF; CDR3nt: TGTGCCAGCAGTTACACTAGCGGGGTTTACAATGAGCAGTTCTTC; abundance: .; j_gene: TRBJ2-1; v_gene: TRBV6-5; d_gene: TRBD2
CDR3aa: CASSGGQAHYNEQFF; CDR3nt: TGTGCCAGCAGCGGGGGACAGGCTCACTACAATGAGCAGTTCTTC; abundance: .; j_gene: TRBJ2-1; v_gene: TRBV5-6; d_gene: TRBD1
CDR3aa: CASRGLRLNQPQHF; CDR3nt: TGTGCCAGCAGGGGACTCCGGCTGAATCAGCCCCAGCATTTT; abundance: .; j_gene: TRBJ1-5; v_gene: TRBV2; d_gene: .
CDR3aa: CASSLGDLAYNEQFF; CDR3nt: TGTGCCAGCAGCTTAGGAGACTTGGCCTACAATGAGCAGTTCTTC; abundance: .; j_gene: TRBJ2-1; v_gene: TRBV11-2; d_gene: .